One TCR beta chain is described in this entry. The antigen remains unidentified. The sample originates from a study of beta chain features in type 1 diabetes. Per the germline V gene, CDR1 is MNHEY and CDR2 is SVGAGI. This CDR3 comprises 15 residues. With 5 bases removed from V and 6 bases from J, the gap between germline ends came to 19 bases. Every sorted population was more than 95% pure. The sequenced template was cDNA made from the entire isolated RNA. The average output of naive, central memory and regulatory T cell samples was several million reads. Sequencing was performed with immunoSEQ multiplex PCR; in TCRdb, only in-frame clones are kept and a portion is missing. Among about 700,000 clones listed, 13% were seen once. General study findings and limits: VDJ junctions sequenced from type 1 diabetes patients showed fewer insertions and more deletions. Moderate but significant shortening of TCRB CDR3s was recorded in all four CD4+ subsets from Type 1 diabetes patients.

This chain connects TRBV6-5 to TRBJ1-1; tentative D call: TRBD1 (5 bases). This clonotype originated in a man between 18 and 29 years old with type 1 diabetes. Specimen: naive CD4+ T cells from blood. The DNA of the CDR3 is TGTGCCAGCAGTCCCGGAGACAGTCGGCGGGCTGAAGCTTTCTTT. Its translation is CASSPGDSRRAEAFF.